The 4 T cell receptor beta chains given below trace back to one sample, sequenced in a study of Graves' ophthalmopathy and Graves' hyperthyroidism. CDR3 regions of TCR beta were amplified from RNA transcripts. The workflow started with a first-round RT-PCR run with HTBI primers and then moved on to a second-round multiplex PCR. MiXCR was run by TCRdb on the multiplex PCR reads, yielding one entry per CDR3 protein. The sample contains about 220,000 distinct CDR3 sequences, roughly 21% of which appear only once. The sequencing sample was made of peripheral blood. The receptors derive from a woman aged 45-60 years with Graves' ophthalmopathy.

This chain uses TRBV7-2 with TRBJ2-7; 10 nucleotides line up with TRBD2. There are 16 residues in the CDR3. V gave up 2 bases and J gave up 2 bases; unmatched junction bases: 6. Germline assignment: CDR1 SGHTA and CDR2 FQGNSA. The CDR3 sequence: CASSLSRTSGAYEQYF. DNA for the CDR3: TGTGCCAGCAGCTTATCGAGGACTAGCGGAGCCTACGAGCAGTACTTC.

In this sample, this clonotype turned up many times. V is TRBV6-5 and J is TRBJ1-2, with D perhaps matching TRBD1 (5 bases). Per germline, CDR1 MNHEY and CDR2 SVGAGI. The V end was cut by 7 bases, the J end by 4 bases, with 13 bases between. The CDR3 is made up of 13 amino acids. The CDR3 protein is CASTTTELYGYTF. The DNA of the CDR3 is TGTGCCAGCACCACGACAGAACTCTATGGCTACACCTTC.

This chain joins TRBV6-1 and TRBJ1-5, with a tentative D call TRBD1 (5 bases). Germline V CDR1 and CDR2: MNHNS, SASEGT. V shed 9 bases and J shed 4 bases, with 16 bases lying between them. The CDR3 length is 14 residues. Here the CDR3 reads CASRWGEPNQPQHF. The CDR3 DNA reads as TGTGCCAGTCGTTGGGGGGAGCCGAATCAGCCCCAGCATTTT.

This clonotype was detected many times. The chain uses TRBV11-2 and TRBJ1-5; TRBD1 might be the D (6 bases). Between the trimmed V and J ends, which lost 4 bases and 2 bases, there was a span of 15 bases. Germline V gives CDR1 SGHAT, CDR2 FQNNGV. The CDR3 sequence is 16 residues long. The CDR3 region has the DNA TGTGCCAGCAGCTCCTGGGGGGGCGCGGGCAATCAGCCCCAGCATTTT. Amino acid sequence: CASSSWGGAGNQPQHF.